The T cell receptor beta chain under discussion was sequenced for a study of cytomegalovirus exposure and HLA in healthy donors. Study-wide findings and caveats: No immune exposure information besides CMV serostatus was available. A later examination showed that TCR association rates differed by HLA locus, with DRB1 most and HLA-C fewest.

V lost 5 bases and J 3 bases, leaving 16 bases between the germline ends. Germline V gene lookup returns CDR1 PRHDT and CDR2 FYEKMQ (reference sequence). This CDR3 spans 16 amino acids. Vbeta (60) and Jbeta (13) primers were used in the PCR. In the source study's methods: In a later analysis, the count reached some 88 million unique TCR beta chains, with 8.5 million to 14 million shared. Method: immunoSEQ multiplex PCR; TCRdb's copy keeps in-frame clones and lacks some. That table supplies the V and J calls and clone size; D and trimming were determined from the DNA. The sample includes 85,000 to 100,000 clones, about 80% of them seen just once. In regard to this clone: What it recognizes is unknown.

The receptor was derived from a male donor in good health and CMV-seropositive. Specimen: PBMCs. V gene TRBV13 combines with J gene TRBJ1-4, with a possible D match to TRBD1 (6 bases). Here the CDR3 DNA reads TGTGCCAGCAGCGAGGCAGGGGCCGGGTCTAATGAAAAACTGTTTTTT. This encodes CASSEAGAGSNEKLFF.